This T cell receptor beta chain was found in a study of shared clonotypes between healthy human individuals (dated by TCRdb to 2020 to 2021). Background on the whole study: A few men and a couple of women, aged 18 to 49 years, made up the cohort. For each donor, CD4 naive and CD4 memory were each run on three plates, CD8 naive on two plates, and CD8 memory on one plate. Blood TCR repertoires of roughly 5 healthy adults were deeply sequenced to estimate repertoire size and the extent of clonotype sharing between individuals. Different laboratories and diverse techniques were used to prepare libraries and sequence TCR repertoires, to increase sequencing depth and limit assay-specific biases. Each donor's leukapheresis produced roughly between roughly 0.85 and 9.5 billion PBMCs.

The donors were healthy, HIV-negative adults with no recently reported acute infections or vaccinations. All donors were Caucasian adults living in Nashville, Tennessee, USA. Magnetic negative selection was used to enrich CD4+ T cells, after which naive cells were positively selected on CD45RA and the negative fraction became the memory subset. After blood collection by leukapheresis, PBMCs were isolated using Ficoll-Histopaque density gradient centrifugation and then cryopreserved in the vapor phase of liquid nitrogen. Analytical flow cytometry was used to check the purity and quantity of every magnetically sorted T cell population. Genomic DNA was isolated from every sorted fraction and measured by UV absorbance on a Nanodrop 2000c. Using the deep immunoSEQ assay, multiplex PCR amplified TCR CDR3 regions from genomic DNA. Genomic DNA extracted from each cell subset was distributed evenly over all wells of several immunoSEQ 96-well plates, and each plate served as one replicate. For sorted subsets, each replicate PCR was loaded with about 200 ng genomic DNA, equivalent to 30,000 or so T cell genomes. Purified libraries were measured with a Qubit 3.0 fluorometer, size-checked on a Bioanalyzer 2100, and measured again with the KAPA Library Quantification kit. A separate single-read 150-cycle Illumina NextSeq 550 flow cell was used to sequence each immunoSEQ 96-well plate. From the authors' description of their analysis: Because the immunoSEQ output included only junctional sequences and no quality scores, the filtering could not be the same as the filtering used for full-length reads. Sequences were annotated with PyIR, a Python wrapper for IgBLAST v1.9, and V/J genes and CDR3 were assigned using IMGT germline references. Reads were removed for weak V/J assignments (E-value above 1e-6), missing CDR3, stop codons, out-of-frame junctions, or ambiguous translated residues. V3J clonotypes were defined as sequences sharing the same inferred V gene, J gene, and CDR3 amino acid sequence. Percentage overlap between repertoires was calculated by dividing the number of shared unique clonotypes by the size of the smaller repertoire. RTK rarefaction, the Chao1 estimator, and Recon v2.1 estimates of unobserved clonotypes were used to assess repertoire richness. Generation probabilities for all TCRbeta clonotypes obtained by the gDNA method from several donors were computed using OLGA. TCRdb holds this immuneACCESS table with in-frame rearrangements only. Some clones are missing; in checked studies, unresolved V genes explain under half, and the rest has no known cause. V and J calls plus clone size are reproduced from that table; the DNA served to infer D and trimming. Within this sample are some 2,400,000 clones, with around 95% of them counted one time only. Jointly, the top ten make up over 0.1% of the sample.

Worth noting for this clone: Its binding antigen is unknown. No much larger clonotype is one base removed from it; base qualities were not supplied.

V gives up 0 bases and J gives up 4 bases, and the segment between their germline ends measures 10 bases. From a lookup of the germline V gene, CDR1 and CDR2 are SGHAT and FQNNGV. Reading from cysteine to phenylalanine, the CDR3 counts 15 amino acids. Solely the CDR3 DNA is kept, with 45 bases framed from the first base. General conclusions and limits of the study: Sampling was limited to blood, and TCR repertoires in tissue likely differ from TCR repertoires in blood. When a handful of donors were compared, the shared fraction of clonotypes was about 5.5% for naive CD4, about 4% for naive CD8, 2.3% for memory CD4, and 0.4% for memory CD8. The genetic and exposure-history diversity represented was limited by the small number of donors. Pairwise subsampling led to the expectation that sequencing depth would affect the degree of clonotype sharing among donors. Compared with non-shared clonotypes, clonotypes shared by all four sorted-subset donors had higher generation probabilities. Naive subsets generally had larger estimated clonotype richness than memory subsets. Even with the large sequencing depth, rarefaction of the sorted-subset datasets indicated that sequencing was incomplete.

Sequencing was performed on naive CD4+ T cells sorted from blood. What this sample's cell subset or site label stands for: CD45RA+ positively selected. The clonotype was recovered from a man in his late teens or twenties in good health. The V gene is TRBV11-2 and the J gene is TRBJ1-5, and the D gene may be TRBD1, 5 bases matching. The bases read TGTGCCAGCAGCTTAGATCAGGGCAGAAATCAGCCCCAGCATTTT. Translated, this gives CASSLDQGRNQPQHF.